This T cell receptor beta chain was profiled in a study of blood T cell repertoires in COVID-19 (dated by TCRdb to about 2020). About the study as a whole: Samples from collaborators originated in the United States, Italy and Spain and spanned both the acute and convalescent phases of COVID-19. The prospective study material was composed of cDNA or gDNA derived from T cells, B-cell-depleted T cells, or PBMCs. Subjects who had been exposed to COVID-19, were actively infected with it, or had recovered from it provided the deeply sampled blood TCRbeta repertoires that made up the dataset. The repertoires were released in a freely available public database intended as a resource for research on the immune response to SARS-CoV-2. Samples were obtained from the ongoing ImmuneRACE study (first 160 participants) and from roughly 1,300 subjects provided by 6 global collaborators. Sample metadata almost always included a de-identified subject ID, COVID-19 status, age in years and sex. HLA class I and class II types, where available, came from metadata supplied by the sample provider rather than from assay-based typing.

Turning to this clone: Its cognate antigen has yet to be identified. Nothing much larger sits one base from this clone, and base qualities are not available.

The germline V gene (reference sequence) yields LNHDA for CDR1 and SQIVND for CDR2. V is clipped by 7 bases and J by 0 bases, and the sequence between their germline boundaries is 15 bases long. From cysteine to phenylalanine, the CDR3 is 15 amino acids long. Here the CDR3 DNA is all that survives: 45 bases in frame from base 1. Study-level results and caveats: Clinical and demographic metadata were provided uncurated, with the amount varying by source and participant.

Participants in the prospective study were enrolled through a virtual design, were aged roughly 18 to 95 years, and lived in about two dozen United States geographic areas. In the prospective study, cohorts were assigned on the basis of participant-reported clinical history obtained from a screening survey and a study questionnaire. Recovered participants in ImmuneRACE Cohort 3 were defined as having two consecutive negative NP/OP PCR tests, clearance from a healthcare professional, or resolution of symptoms. Each participant in the prospective study had whole blood, serum and a nasopharyngeal or oropharyngeal swab collected by mobile phlebotomists. Participants in the prospective study had the option to provide additional blood draws and questionnaires over an approximately 2-month period. Prospective study blood samples were shipped either frozen or at room temperature before DNA extraction.

The immunoSEQ Assay, a bias-controlled multiplex PCR, was used to amplify TCRbeta CDR3 regions from genomic DNA. The original pipeline was this. Within the assay, amplification of reference gene primers was used to estimate how many nucleated cells each sample contained. To quantify the absolute abundance of each unique TCRbeta CDR3 rearrangement, sequence reads were collapsed and filtered. For each sample, productive Simpson clonality was calculated as the square root of Simpson's diversity index across productive rearrangements. TCRdb took this table from immuneACCESS and kept in-frame rearrangements with V and J called. Such tables lack part of the clones; where checked against another copy, unresolved V genes explain under half of the gap, and the rest is unexplained. D and trimming were read from the DNA, whereas the V and J calls and clone size are those reported in that table. This sample is represented by around 470,000 clones; 90% of them were singletons. The ten largest account for about 0.57% of the sample.

The receptor was derived from a man between 18 and 35 years old who had recovered from COVID-19. The sequencing sample was made of PBMCs or T cells enriched from blood (not recorded which). The chain uses TRBV19 and TRBJ1-2, with TRBD1 tentatively as D gene (5 bases match). The DNA sequence reads TGTGCCAGTAAGTTGGGCAGGGAGGCTAACTATGGCTACACCTTC. The encoded protein is CASKLGREANYGYTF.